This T cell receptor (beta chain) was sequenced during a study of CD8 T cells in ankylosing spondylitis (dated by TCRdb to 2015 to 2018). General notes on the study: T cell receptor beta repertoires were profiled in healthy donors and ankylosing spondylitis patients so that disease-linked TCR variants could be found. The whole study cohort included about a hundred healthy donors and some 27 ankylosing spondylitis patients. Samples of peripheral blood were taken, and for ankylosing spondylitis patients, synovial fluid was collected as well. Results and caveats for the whole study, not just this receptor: Some motif variants were previously reported in synovial fluid and blood of reactive arthritis patients, suggesting common disease-initiation mechanisms. According to the report, matched synovial fluid samples from ankylosing spondylitis patients were significantly enriched for the disease-linked clones. Blood from ankylosing spondylitis patients appeared to be characterized by a TCR beta motif composed of several highly homologous amino acid variants. The disease-linked clones had a CD8+ phenotype and were found at relatively low frequencies in peripheral blood.

As for this clonotype: This receptor's antigen is unknown. A much more abundant neighbour one base away suggests this may be a read error.

The CDR3 starts with the cysteine, ends with the phenylalanine, and has 14 residues. The sequence is cut down to CDR3 DNA, 42 bases in frame from base 1. CDR1 is given as SEHNR and CDR2 as FQNEAQ, both from the germline V gene (reference sequence). V was cut back by 5 bases and J by 2 bases, leaving a gap of 10 bases between them. Sequencer: Illumina HiSeq 2500. TCR beta libraries were prepared by quantitative 5'-RACE with molecular barcodes. The authors' pipeline ran thus. To identify disease-linked TCR variants, a new computational method was used, one built on a probabilistic model of VDJ rearrangement. TCRdb reworked the public reads: Q25 trimming with fastp, MiXCR clone assembly, productive beta chains retained. Entries are consolidated by CDR3 protein sequence, retaining the most common genes and DNA. These V and J calls rely on TCRdb rather than the paper's analysis. Recorded for this sample are over 700,000 distinct CDR3 sequences; under 20% of them occurred a single time. The ten most abundant clones make up 15% to 20% of the sample.

The chain is encoded by TRBV7-9 joined to TRBJ1-3; TRBD1 is perhaps the D gene, given 6 matching bases. The receptor comes from a male donor with ankylosing spondylitis. The source material was blood, either unsorted or a sorted T cell fraction (not recorded which). The CDR3 reads as follows: CASSTRTAGNTIYF. At the DNA level, the sequence is TGTGCCAGCAGCACCCGGACAGCTGGAAACACCATATATTTT.